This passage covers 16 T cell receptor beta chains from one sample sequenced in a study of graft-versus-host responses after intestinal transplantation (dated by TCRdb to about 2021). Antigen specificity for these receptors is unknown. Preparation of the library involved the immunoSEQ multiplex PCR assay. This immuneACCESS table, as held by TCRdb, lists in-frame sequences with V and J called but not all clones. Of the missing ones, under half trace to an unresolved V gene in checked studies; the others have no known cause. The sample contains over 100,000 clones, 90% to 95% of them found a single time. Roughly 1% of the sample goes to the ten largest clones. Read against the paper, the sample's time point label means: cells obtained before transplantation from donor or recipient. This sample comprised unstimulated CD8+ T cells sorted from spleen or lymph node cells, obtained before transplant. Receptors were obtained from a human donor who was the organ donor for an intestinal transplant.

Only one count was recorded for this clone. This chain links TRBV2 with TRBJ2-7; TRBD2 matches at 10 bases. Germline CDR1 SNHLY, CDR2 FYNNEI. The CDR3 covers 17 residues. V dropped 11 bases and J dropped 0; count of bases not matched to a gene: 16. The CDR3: CAGITRTSGYSSYEQYF. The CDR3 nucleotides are TGTGCCGGGATAACTCGGACTAGCGGCTATAGCTCCTACGAGCAGTACTTC.

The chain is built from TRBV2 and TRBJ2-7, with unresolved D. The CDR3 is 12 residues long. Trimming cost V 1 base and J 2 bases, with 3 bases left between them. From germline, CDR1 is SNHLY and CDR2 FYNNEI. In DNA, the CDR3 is TGTGCCAGCAGTGAAGACGCCTACGAGCAGTACTTC. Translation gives CASSEDAYEQYF.

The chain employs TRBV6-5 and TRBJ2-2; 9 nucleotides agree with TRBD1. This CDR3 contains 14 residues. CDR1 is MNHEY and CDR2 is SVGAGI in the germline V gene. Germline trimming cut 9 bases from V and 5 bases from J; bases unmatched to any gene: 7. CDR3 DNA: TGTGCCAGTTCGGGACAGGGAGGTACCGGGGAGCTGTTTTTT. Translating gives CASSGQGGTGELFF.

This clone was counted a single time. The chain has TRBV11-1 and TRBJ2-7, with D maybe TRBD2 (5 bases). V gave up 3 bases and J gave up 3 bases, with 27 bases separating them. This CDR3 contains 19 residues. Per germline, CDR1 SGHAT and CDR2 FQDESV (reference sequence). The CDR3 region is CASSLTGPYLGRGYYEQYF. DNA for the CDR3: TGTGCCAGCAGCTTGACGGGTCCCTACTTGGGGAGAGGATACTACGAGCAGTACTTC.

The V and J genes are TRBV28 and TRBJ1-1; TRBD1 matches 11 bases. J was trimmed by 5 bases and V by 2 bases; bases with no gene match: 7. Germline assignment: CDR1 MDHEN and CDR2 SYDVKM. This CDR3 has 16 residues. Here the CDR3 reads CASSLSPWDRGTEAFF. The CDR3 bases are TGTGCCAGCAGTTTAAGTCCTTGGGACAGGGGGACTGAAGCTTTCTTT.

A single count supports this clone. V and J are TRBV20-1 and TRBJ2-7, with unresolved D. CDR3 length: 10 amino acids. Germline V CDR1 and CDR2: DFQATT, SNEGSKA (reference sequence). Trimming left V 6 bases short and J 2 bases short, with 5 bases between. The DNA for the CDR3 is TGCAGTGCGGGGACCTACGAGCAGTACTTC. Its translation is CSAGTYEQYF.

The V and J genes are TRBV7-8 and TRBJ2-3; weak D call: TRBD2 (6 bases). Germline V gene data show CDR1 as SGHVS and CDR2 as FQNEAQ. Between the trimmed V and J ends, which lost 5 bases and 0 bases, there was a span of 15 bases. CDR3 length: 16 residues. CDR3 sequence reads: CASSQTSGFSTDTQYF. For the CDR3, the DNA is TGTGCCAGCAGCCAAACAAGCGGGTTTAGCACAGATACGCAGTATTTT.

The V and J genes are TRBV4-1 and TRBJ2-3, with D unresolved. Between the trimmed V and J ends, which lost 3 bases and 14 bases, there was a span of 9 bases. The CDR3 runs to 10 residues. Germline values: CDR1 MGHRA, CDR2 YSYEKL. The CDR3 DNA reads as TGCGCCAGCAGCCATAATTCGCTGTATTTT. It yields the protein CASSHNSLYF.

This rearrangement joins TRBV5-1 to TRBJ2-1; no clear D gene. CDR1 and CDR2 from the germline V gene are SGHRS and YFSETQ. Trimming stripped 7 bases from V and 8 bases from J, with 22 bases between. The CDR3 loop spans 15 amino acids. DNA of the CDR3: TGCGCCAGCGGTATAGAAGGGCCCGCGGTGGATGAGCAGTTCTTC. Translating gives CASGIEGPAVDEQFF.

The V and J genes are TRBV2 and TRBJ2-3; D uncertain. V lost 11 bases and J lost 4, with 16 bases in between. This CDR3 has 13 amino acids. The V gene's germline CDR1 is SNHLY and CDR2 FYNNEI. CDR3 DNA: TGTGCCGGAACGGCTAGTTTACCAGATACGCAGTATTTT. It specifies CAGTASLPDTQYF.

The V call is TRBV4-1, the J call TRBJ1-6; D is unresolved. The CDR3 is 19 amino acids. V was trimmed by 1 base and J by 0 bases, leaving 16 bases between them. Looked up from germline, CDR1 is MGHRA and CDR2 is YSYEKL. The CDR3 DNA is TGCGCCAGCAGCCAAGTTAAGTCTTGGAGCAGCTCCTATAATTCACCCCTCCACTTT. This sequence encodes CASSQVKSWSSSYNSPLHF.

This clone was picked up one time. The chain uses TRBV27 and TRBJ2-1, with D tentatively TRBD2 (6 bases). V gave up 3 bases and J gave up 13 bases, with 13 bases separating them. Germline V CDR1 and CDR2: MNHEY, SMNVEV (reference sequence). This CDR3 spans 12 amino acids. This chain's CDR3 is CASSFSSSVQFF. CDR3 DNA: TGTGCCAGCAGTTTCTCCTCTAGCGTACAGTTCTTC.

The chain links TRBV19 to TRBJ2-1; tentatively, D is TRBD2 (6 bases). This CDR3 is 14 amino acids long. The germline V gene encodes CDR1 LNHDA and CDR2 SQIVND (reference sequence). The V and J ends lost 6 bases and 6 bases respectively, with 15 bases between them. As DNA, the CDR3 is TGTGCCAGTAGAGGGGTAGCGGTGGGCAATGAGCAGTTCTTC. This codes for CASRGVAVGNEQFF.

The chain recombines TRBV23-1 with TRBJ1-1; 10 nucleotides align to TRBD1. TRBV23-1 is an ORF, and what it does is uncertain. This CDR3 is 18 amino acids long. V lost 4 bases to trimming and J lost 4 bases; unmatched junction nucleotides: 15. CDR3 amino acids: CASSPLEETGGLGTEAFF. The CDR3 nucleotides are TGCGCCAGCAGTCCCCTAGAGGAGACAGGGGGCCTAGGCACTGAAGCTTTCTTT.

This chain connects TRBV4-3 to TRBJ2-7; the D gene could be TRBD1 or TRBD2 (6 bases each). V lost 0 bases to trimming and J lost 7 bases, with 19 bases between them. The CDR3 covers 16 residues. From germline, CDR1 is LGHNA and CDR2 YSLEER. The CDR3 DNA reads TGCGCCAGCAGCCAAGACCCTACGGGGGCGCCGTGGGAGCAGTACTTC. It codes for CASSQDPTGAPWEQYF.

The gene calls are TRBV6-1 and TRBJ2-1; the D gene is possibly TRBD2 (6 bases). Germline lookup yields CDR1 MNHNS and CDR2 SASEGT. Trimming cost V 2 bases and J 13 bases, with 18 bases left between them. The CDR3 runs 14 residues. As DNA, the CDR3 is TGTGCCAGCAGTGAACTAGGCACTAGCCCTGTTCAGTTCTTC. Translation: CASSELGTSPVQFF.